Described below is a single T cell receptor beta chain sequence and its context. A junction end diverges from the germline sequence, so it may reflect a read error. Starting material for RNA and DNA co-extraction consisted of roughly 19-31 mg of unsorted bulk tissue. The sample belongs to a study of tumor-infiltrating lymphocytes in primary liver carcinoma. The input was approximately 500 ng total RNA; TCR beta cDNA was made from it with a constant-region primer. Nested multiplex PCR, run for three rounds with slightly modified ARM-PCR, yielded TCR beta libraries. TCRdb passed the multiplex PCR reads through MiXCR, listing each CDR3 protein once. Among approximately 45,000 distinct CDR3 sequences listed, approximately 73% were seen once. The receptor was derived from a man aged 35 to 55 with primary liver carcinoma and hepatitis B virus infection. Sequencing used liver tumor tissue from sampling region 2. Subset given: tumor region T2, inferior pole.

This CDR3 reads CASSPSLSGLAKNTQYF. CDR3 in DNA: TGTGCCAGCAGTCCGTCCCTTAGCGGTCTAGCCAAGAACACTCAGTACTTC. This rearrangement joins TRBV28 to TRBJ2-4; a weak D match, TRBD2 (6 bases). The CDR3 is 17 amino acids. Germline CDR1 reads MDHEN; CDR2 reads SYDVKM.